Sequencing of this T cell receptor (beta chain) was carried out in a study of blood T cell repertoires in COVID-19 (TCRdb year 2020). Looking at the study overall: Samples covering the acute and convalescent phases of COVID-19 were provided by collaborators in the United States, Italy and Spain. HLA class I and class II types, where available, came from metadata supplied by the sample provider rather than from assay-based typing. The repertoires were released in a freely available public database intended as a resource for research on the immune response to SARS-CoV-2. Subjects who had been exposed to COVID-19, were actively infected with it, or had recovered from it provided the deeply sampled blood TCRbeta repertoires that made up the dataset. The prospective study material was composed of cDNA or gDNA derived from T cells, B-cell-depleted T cells, or PBMCs. Nearly every sample came with metadata listing a de-identified subject ID, COVID-19 status, age in years and sex. The samples were drawn from the first 160 participants of the ongoing ImmuneRACE study and from 950 to 1,500 subjects provided by 6 global collaborators. What the research found in general, with its limitations: How much clinical and demographic metadata was included differed by source and by participant, and the metadata was provided uncurated.

To note about this clone: Its recognized antigen is unknown. No much larger clone is present one base from it, and per-base qualities are unavailable.

One collaborating source in Seattle enrolled patients while the patients were actively infected and followed the patients over time throughout the course of disease. Whole blood was collected in K2EDTA tubes by collaborating institutions according to the institutions' own protocols. For TCRbeta analysis, collaborator samples were shipped as frozen whole blood, as isolated PBMCs, or as DNA extracted from either sample type. The CDR3 runs 12 residues from the cysteine to the phenylalanine. Only the CDR3 DNA is retained, 36 bases long and in frame from the first base. The germline V gene provides CDR1 KGHDR and CDR2 SFDVKD. Trimming takes 7 bases from V and 4 bases from J, and the germline ends sit 6 bases apart. TCRbeta CDR3 regions were amplified from genomic DNA by means of the immunoSEQ Assay, a bias-controlled multiplex PCR. In the paper's pipeline: Nucleated cell counts per sample were estimated from amplification of reference gene primers within the assay. To quantify the absolute abundance of each unique TCRbeta CDR3 rearrangement, sequence reads were collapsed and filtered. For each sample, productive Simpson clonality was calculated by taking the square root of Simpson's diversity index across productive rearrangements. Not all clones reach the TCRdb copy of this immuneACCESS table, which keeps in-frame sequences only. Checked studies attribute under half of the gap to unresolved V genes and leave the rest unexplained. D and trimming come from the DNA, and the V and J calls and clone size come from that table. The sample yields about 160,000 clones; more than 75% were counted once. The leading ten clones occupy around 0.5% of the sample.

The source of this sequence is a man aged 60 to 69 with COVID-19, enrolled during active disease. Recombination linked TRBV24-1 to TRBJ2-2, with the D gene not clear enough to name. The material sequenced was peripheral blood. The nucleotides are TGTGCCACCAGGGCAAGCACCGGGGAGCTGTTTTTT. Its amino acids are CATRASTGELFF.